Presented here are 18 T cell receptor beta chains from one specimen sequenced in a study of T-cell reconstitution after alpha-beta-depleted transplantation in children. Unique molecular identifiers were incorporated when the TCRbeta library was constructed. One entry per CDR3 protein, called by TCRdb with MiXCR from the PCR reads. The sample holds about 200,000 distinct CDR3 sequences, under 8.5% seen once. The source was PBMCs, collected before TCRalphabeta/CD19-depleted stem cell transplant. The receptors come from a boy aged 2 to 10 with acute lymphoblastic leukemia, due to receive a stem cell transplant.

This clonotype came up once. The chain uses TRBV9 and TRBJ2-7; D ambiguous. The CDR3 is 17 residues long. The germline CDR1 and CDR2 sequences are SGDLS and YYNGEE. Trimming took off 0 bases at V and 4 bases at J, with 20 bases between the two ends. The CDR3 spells CASSVGPLSRNLYEQYF. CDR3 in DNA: TGTGCCAGCAGCGTAGGGCCTTTATCGAGGAATCTTTACGAGCAGTACTTC.

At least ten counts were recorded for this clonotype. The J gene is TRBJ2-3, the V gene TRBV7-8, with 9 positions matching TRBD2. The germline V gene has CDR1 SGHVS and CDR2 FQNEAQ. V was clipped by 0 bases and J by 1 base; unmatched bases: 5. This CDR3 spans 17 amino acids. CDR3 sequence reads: CASSLASSGTGTDTQYF. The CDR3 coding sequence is TGTGCCAGCAGCTTAGCCTCTAGCGGGACGGGCACAGATACGCAGTATTTT.

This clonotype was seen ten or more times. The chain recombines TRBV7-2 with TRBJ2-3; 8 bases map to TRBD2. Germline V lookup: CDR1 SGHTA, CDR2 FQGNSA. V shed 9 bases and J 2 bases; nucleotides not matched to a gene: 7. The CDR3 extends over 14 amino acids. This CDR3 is CASRSGGYTDTQYF. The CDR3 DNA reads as TGTGCCAGTCGGAGCGGGGGATACACAGATACGCAGTATTTT.

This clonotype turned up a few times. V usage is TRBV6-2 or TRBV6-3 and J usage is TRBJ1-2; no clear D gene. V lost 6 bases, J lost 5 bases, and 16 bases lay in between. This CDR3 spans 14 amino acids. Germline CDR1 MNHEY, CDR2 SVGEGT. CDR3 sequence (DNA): TGTGCCAGCAGCGGAGGTCCGTCTGCGTATGGCTACACCTTC. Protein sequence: CASSGGPSAYGYTF.

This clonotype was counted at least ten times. CDR3 sequence (DNA): TGTGCCAGCAGTTCCCCGCGACAGGGGGCGGGTGGAAGCAATCAGCCCCAGCATTTT. Residues: CASSSPRQGAGGSNQPQHF. The chain carries TRBV28 and TRBJ1-5; TRBD1 matches at 10 bases. V gave up 4 bases and J gave up 1 base; unmatched junction bases: 13. Germline values: CDR1 MDHEN, CDR2 SYDVKM. This CDR3 contains 19 residues.

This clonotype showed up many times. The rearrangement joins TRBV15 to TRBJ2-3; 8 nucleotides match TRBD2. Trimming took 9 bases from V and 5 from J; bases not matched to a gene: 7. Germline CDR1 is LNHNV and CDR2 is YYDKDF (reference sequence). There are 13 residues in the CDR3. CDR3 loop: CATSSGKLDTQYF. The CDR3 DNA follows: TGTGCCACGAGTAGCGGGAAATTAGATACGCAGTATTTT.

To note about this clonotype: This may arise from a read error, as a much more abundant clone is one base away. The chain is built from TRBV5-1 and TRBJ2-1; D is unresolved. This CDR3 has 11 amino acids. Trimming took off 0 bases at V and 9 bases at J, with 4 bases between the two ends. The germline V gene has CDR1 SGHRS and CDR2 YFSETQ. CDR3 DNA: TGCGCCAGCAGCTTGGAGACTGAGCAGTTCTTC. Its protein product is CASSLETEQFF. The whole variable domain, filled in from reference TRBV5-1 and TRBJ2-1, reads KAGVTQTPRYLIKTRGQQVTLSCSPISGHRSVSWYQQTPGQGLQFLFEYFSETQRNKGNFPGRFSGRQFSNSRSEMNVSTLELGDSALYLCASSLETEQFFGPGTRLTVL.

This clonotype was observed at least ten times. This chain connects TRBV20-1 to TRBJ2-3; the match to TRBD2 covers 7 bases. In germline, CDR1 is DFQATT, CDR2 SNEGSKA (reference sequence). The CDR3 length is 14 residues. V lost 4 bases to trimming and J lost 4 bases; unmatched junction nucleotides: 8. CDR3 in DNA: TGCAGTGCTATGGGGGGGTCCGGTGCAGATACGCAGTATTTT. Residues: CSAMGGSGADTQYF.

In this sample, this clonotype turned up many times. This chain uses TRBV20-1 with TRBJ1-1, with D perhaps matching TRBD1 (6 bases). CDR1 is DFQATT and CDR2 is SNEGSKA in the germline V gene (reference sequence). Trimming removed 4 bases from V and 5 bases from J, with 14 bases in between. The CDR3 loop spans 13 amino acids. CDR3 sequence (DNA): TGCAGTGCTAACGCGGGACACGGGACTGAAGCTTTCTTT. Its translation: CSANAGHGTEAFF.

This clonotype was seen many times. In DNA, the CDR3 is TGCAGTGCTGGTAAAACTAGCGGGAGCTTGTATGAGCAGTTCTTC. Amino acid sequence: CSAGKTSGSLYEQFF. The chain employs TRBV20-1 and TRBJ2-1; 11 bases line up with TRBD2. V gave up 5 bases and J gave up 8 bases; unmatched junction bases: 11. Per the germline V gene, CDR1 is DFQATT and CDR2 is SNEGSKA (reference sequence). The CDR3 is 15 amino acids.

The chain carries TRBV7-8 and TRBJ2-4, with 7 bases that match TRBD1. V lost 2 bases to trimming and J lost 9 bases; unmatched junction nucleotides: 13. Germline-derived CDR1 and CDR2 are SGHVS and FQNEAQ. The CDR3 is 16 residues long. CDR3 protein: CASSLPSGTARSIQYF. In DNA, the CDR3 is TGTGCCAGCAGCTTACCCTCCGGGACAGCGAGGAGCATTCAGTACTTC.

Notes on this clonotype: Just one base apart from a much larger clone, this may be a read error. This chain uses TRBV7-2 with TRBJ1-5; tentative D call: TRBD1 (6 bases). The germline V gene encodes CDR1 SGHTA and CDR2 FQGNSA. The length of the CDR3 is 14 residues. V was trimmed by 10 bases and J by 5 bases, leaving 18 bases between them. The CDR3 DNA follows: TGTGCCATCAGGGGTCGTGAGGCGCATCAGCCCCAGCATTTT. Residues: CAIRGREAHQPQHF.

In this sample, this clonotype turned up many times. This CDR3 reads CSARVGTGGYEQYF. The CDR3, as DNA: TGCAGTGCTAGAGTCGGGACAGGGGGCTACGAGCAGTACTTC. V is TRBV20-1 and J is TRBJ2-7; 11 bases align to TRBD1. CDR3 length: 14 residues. Germline-derived CDR1 and CDR2 are DFQATT and SNEGSKA (reference sequence). Trimming removed 1 base from V and 3 bases from J; junction bases left unmatched: 2.

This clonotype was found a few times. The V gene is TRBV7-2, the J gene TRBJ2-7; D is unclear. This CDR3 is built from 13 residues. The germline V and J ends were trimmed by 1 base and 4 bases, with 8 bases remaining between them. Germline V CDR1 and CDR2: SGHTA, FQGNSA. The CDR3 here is CASSLVVPYEQYF. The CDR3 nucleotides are TGTGCCAGCAGCTTAGTCGTGCCGTACGAGCAGTACTTC.

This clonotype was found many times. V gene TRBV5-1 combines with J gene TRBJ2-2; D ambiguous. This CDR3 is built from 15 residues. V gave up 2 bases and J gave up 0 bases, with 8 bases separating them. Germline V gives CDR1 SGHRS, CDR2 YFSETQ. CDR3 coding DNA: TGCGCCAGCAGCTTCTTAGACTCGAACACCGGGGAGCTGTTTTTT. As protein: CASSFLDSNTGELFF. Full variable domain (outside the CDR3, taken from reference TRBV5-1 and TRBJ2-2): KAGVTQTPRYLIKTRGQQVTLSCSPISGHRSVSWYQQTPGQGLQFLFEYFSETQRNKGNFPGRFSGRQFSNSRSEMNVSTLELGDSALYLCASSFLDSNTGELFFGEGSRLTVL.

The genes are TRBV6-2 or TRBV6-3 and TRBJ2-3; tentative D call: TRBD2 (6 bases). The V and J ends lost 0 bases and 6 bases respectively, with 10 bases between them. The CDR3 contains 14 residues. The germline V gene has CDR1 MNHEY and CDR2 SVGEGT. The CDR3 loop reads CASSYSGSRDTQYF. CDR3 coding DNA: TGTGCCAGCAGTTACTCCGGGAGTAGGGATACGCAGTATTTT.

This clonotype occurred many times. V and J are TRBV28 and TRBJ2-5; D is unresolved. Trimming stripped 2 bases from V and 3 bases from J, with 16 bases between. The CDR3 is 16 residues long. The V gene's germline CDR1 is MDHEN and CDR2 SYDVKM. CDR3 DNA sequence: TGTGCCAGCAGTTTAGTAGGTCCCGGGTCAGAAGAGACCCAGTACTTC. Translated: CASSLVGPGSEETQYF.

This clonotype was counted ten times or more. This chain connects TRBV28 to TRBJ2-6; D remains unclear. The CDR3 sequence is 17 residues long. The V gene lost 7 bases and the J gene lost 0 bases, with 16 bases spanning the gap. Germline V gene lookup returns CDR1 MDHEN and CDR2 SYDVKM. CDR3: CASKPYNVLSGANVLTF. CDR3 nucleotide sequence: TGTGCCAGCAAACCTTATAACGTCCTCTCTGGGGCCAACGTCCTGACTTTC.